The 4 T cell receptor beta chains given below trace back to one sample, sequenced in a study of OX40 agonist ivuxolimab in advanced cancers. Sequenced by immunoSEQ multiplex PCR; TCRdb stores in-frame clones only, minus some. The sample records roughly 110,000 clones, just over 90% being singletons. This specimen consisted of CD4+ or CD8+ T cells sorted from blood, obtained in a trial of the OX40 agonist ivuxolimab. The receptors derive from an adult with an advanced solid tumor such as melanoma, head and neck, liver or kidney cancer.

This chain joins TRBV6-5 and TRBJ1-2; TRBD1 aligns across 7 bases. Germline V gene sequence: CDR1 MNHEY, CDR2 SVGAGI. This CDR3 region has 15 residues. V gave up 5 bases and J gave up 4 bases; unmatched junction bases: 10. This CDR3 reads CASSGGDRSVYGYTF. CDR3 DNA sequence: TGTGCCAGCAGTGGAGGGGACAGATCGGTCTATGGCTACACCTTC.

Worth noting for this clone: An end of the junction does not agree with germline; a read error may underlie this. This rearrangement joins TRBV28 to TRBJ1-4; D gene unclear. Germline values: CDR1 MDHEN, CDR2 SYDVKM. The CDR3 is made up of 14 amino acids. The CDR3 is CASSFGQANEKLFF. The CDR3 coding sequence is TGTGCCAGCAGTTTCGGTCAGGCTAACGAAAAACTGTTTTTT. The full variable domain, its missing parts supplied by reference TRBV28 and TRBJ1-4, is DVKVTQSSRYLVKRTGEKVFLECVQDMDHENMFWYRQDPGLGLRLIYFSYDVKMKEKGDIPEGYSVSREKKERFSLILESASTNQTSMYLCASSFGQANEKLFFGSGTQLSVL.

This chain links TRBV7-3 with TRBJ1-1; 7 nucleotides line up with TRBD1. This CDR3 comprises 14 residues. Germline values: CDR1 SGHTA, CDR2 FQGTGA. V dropped 5 bases and J dropped 5; count of bases not matched to a gene: 8. Here the CDR3 DNA reads TGTGCCAGCAGCCCTCAGGGGGGCGAGACTGAAGCTTTCTTT. As protein: CASSPQGGETEAFF. Based on the CDR3 plus reference TRBV7-3 and TRBJ1-1, the full variable domain is GAGVSQTPSNKVTEKGKYVELRCDPISGHTALYWYRQSLGQGPEFLIYFQGTGAADDSGLPNDRFFAVRPEGSVSTLKIQRTERGDSAVYLCASSPQGGETEAFFGQGTRLTVV.

The V gene is TRBV5-4, the J gene TRBJ1-3, with 7 bases lining up with TRBD1. The length of the CDR3 is 12 residues. V shed 4 bases and J 9 bases; nucleotides not matched to a gene: 4. Germline lookup yields CDR1 SGHNT and CDR2 YYREEE (reference sequence). Here the CDR3 reads CASSQGGGTIYF. The CDR3 DNA follows: TGTGCCAGCAGCCAGGGGGGGGGCACCATATATTTT.